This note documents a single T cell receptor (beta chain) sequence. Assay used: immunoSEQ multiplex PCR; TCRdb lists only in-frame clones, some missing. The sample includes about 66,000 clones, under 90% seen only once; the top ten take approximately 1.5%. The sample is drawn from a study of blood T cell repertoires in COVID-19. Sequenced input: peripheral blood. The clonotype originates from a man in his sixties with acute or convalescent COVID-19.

The CDR3 loop reads CASSYGRTGGHEQYF. For the CDR3, the DNA is TGTGCCAGCAGTTACGGGAGGACAGGGGGCCACGAGCAGTACTTC. The chain joins TRBV6-5 to TRBJ2-7; TRBD1 matches 11 bases. The CDR3 is 15 residues long. Germline CDR1 is MNHEY and CDR2 is SVGAGI. Unmatched junction bases numbered 5, after V lost 2 bases and J lost 5 bases.